A single sample gave rise to the 14 T cell receptor beta chains below, sequenced in a study of tumor-infiltrating lymphocytes in primary liver carcinoma (dated by TCRdb to 2016 to 2017). TCRdb shows the sequencer as Illumina HiSeq 2500. A constant-region primer and ProtoScript II reverse transcriptase were used to reverse-transcribe TCRbeta-specific cDNA from approximately 450 ng total RNA. Three nested multiplex PCR rounds, following a slightly modified ARM-PCR procedure, were used to build the TCRbeta libraries. Each of the first two PCR rounds ran for about 10 cycles and used multiplex TRBV1-TRBV30 forward primers together with a Cbeta reverse primer. TCRdb itself trimmed the public reads at Q25 with fastp, ran MiXCR and retained productive beta chains. Every entry covers one CDR3 protein and lists the most common genes and DNA from its rows. The table for this sample lists 300,000 to 350,000 distinct CDR3 sequences; roughly 61% of them were counted only once. Roughly 6% of the sample comes from the top ten.

Blood RNA was extracted from unsorted whole blood using TRIzol reagent, and germline DNA was obtained with the DNeasy Blood & Tissue kit. The sample comprised peripheral blood. Receptor source: a man in his forties with primary liver carcinoma and hepatitis B virus infection.

As regards this clonotype: No conserved phenylalanine or tryptophan is present at the end of the CDR3, so a read error is the likely explanation. The chain links TRBV12-5 to TRBJ1-2; 7 nucleotides match TRBD1. The CDR3 runs to 15 residues. V shed 0 bases, J shed 8 bases, and the junction held 9 bases outside the gene matches. Germline V gene sequence: CDR1 LGHNT, CDR2 FRNRAP. The CDR3 DNA follows: TGTGCTAGTGGTTTGGTACAAGGGGGCTTCGGGGGCTACACCTTA. It specifies CASGLVQGGFGGYTL.

About this clonotype itself: A junction end diverges from the germline sequence, so it may reflect a read error. This sequence joins TRBV6-2 or TRBV6-3 and TRBJ1-1, with 9 nucleotides matching TRBD1. Germline CDR1 is MNHEY and CDR2 is SVGEGT. This CDR3 region has 14 residues. The CDR3 region has the DNA TGTGCCAACAGTTGGGGACAGGGATTGACTGAAGCTTTCTTT. Protein: CANSWGQGLTEAFF.

Notes on this clonotype: At one end, the junction sequence differs from germline, possibly due to a read error. The rearrangement uses TRBV11-2 and TRBJ2-3; no definite D call. The CDR3 covers 16 residues. Germline V gene sequence: CDR1 SGHAT, CDR2 FQNNGV. CDR3 sequence (DNA): TGTGCCAGCAGCTTAGTGACTGTGATTAGCACAGATACTCAGTATTTT. It translates to CASSLVTVISTDTQYF.

This clonotype was counted a few times. A much bigger clone sits one base away, suggesting this may be a read error. The genes are TRBV29-1 and TRBJ2-4; 11 bases agree with TRBD2. From germline, CDR1 is SQVTM and CDR2 ANQGSEA. Unmatched junction bases numbered 5, after V lost 7 bases and J lost 0 bases. This CDR3 spans 15 amino acids. The CDR3 DNA reads as TGCAGCGCACCGGGACTAGCGGTAGCCAAAAACATTCAGTACTTC. As protein: CSAPGLAVAKNIQYF.

Turning to this clonotype: A much larger clone lies a single base off, so this may be a read error. The genes are TRBV6-1 and TRBJ2-3; no firm D call. This CDR3 is 13 amino acids long. Trimming left V 6 bases short and J 5 bases short, with 12 bases between. The germline V gene has CDR1 MNHNS and CDR2 SASEGT. CDR3 residues: CASRRERKDTQYF. The CDR3 DNA reads TGTGCCAGCAGGAGAGAACGGAAAGATACGCAGTATTTT.

V gene TRBV30 combines with J gene TRBJ2-7; a weak D match, TRBD2 (7 bases). This CDR3 is 14 amino acids long. With 0 bases removed from V and 4 bases from J, the gap between germline ends came to 13 bases. In germline, CDR1 is GTSNPN, CDR2 SVGIG (reference sequence). The CDR3 sequence: CAWSVGGAIYEQYF. The CDR3 DNA sequence: TGTGCCTGGAGTGTTGGGGGGGCTATTTACGAGCAGTACTTC.

Notes on this clonotype: This likely comes from a read error, as the CDR3 has no conserved phenylalanine or tryptophan at its end. It is unclear where the CDR3 begins or ends on the DNA, so no DNA is shown, and the CDR3 is as TCRdb lists it. This sequence joins TRBV11-2 and TRBJ2-6. The CDR3 comprises 15 residues, both ends counted. In germline, CDR1 is SGHAT, CDR2 FQNNGV. The CDR3 reads CASSLAPSGANVLTL.

As to this clonotype: The CDR3 carries no conserved terminal phenylalanine or tryptophan, so it likely arises from a read error. V and J are TRBV11-2 and TRBJ2-7, with unresolved D. Trimming took off 0 bases at V and 1 base at J, with 7 bases between the two ends. Germline V gives CDR1 SGHAT, CDR2 FQNNGV. The CDR3 spans 14 residues. Written as DNA, the CDR3 is TGTGCCAGCAGCTTAGATGGGATATCCTACGAGCAGTACCTA. It codes for CASSLDGISYEQYL.

In this sample, this clonotype turned up a few times. This chain connects TRBV6-2 or TRBV6-3 to TRBJ2-1, with TRBD2 identical over 9 bases. The trim removed 2 bases at V and 4 bases at J, leaving 9 bases unmatched. The CDR3 length is 17 residues. In germline, CDR1 is MNHEY, CDR2 SVGEGT. The CDR3 reads CASSYVLAGLPYNEQFF. As DNA, the CDR3 is TGTGCCAGCAGTTACGTGCTAGCGGGGCTTCCTTACAATGAGCAGTTCTTC.

Comments on this clonotype: This clone may be a read error of a much larger clone one base away. The chain carries TRBV6-1 and TRBJ2-2, with 8 bases fitting TRBD1. CDR1 is MNHNS and CDR2 is SASEGT in the germline V gene. The length of the CDR3 is 16 residues. CDR3 sequence: CASSSRTGTNTGELYF. Here the CDR3 DNA reads TGTGCCAGCAGTTCGCGGACAGGGACAAACACCGGGGAGCTGTATTTT.

This clonotype was found once. A read error may explain this, as a much larger clone is one base away. The chain recombines TRBV29-1 with TRBJ2-5; D remains unclear. CDR1 is SQVTM, CDR2 ANQGSEA, per germline. The CDR3 has 13 residues. This CDR3 is CSVDRTDQEIQYF. The CDR3 DNA reads as TGCAGCGTTGACCGGACGGACCAAGAGATCCAGTACTTC.

For this clonotype: A much bigger clone sits one base away, suggesting this may be a read error. This rearrangement joins TRBV10-2 to TRBJ2-5; 14 bases align to TRBD2. There are 19 residues in the CDR3. V lost 0 bases to trimming and J lost 5 bases; unmatched junction nucleotides: 11. The V gene's germline CDR1 is WSHSY and CDR2 SAAADI. As DNA, the CDR3 is TGCGCCAGCAGTGAGTCGACGGGAGGGACTAGCGGGAGAAAGGAGACCCAGTACTTC. Its protein is CASSESTGGTSGRKETQYF.

Remarks on this clonotype: At one end, the junction sequence differs from germline, possibly due to a read error. V gene TRBV11-2 combines with J gene TRBJ2-7; TRBD1 might be the D (8 bases). In germline, CDR1 is SGHAT, CDR2 FQNNGV. The CDR3 length is 18 residues. The CDR3 sequence is CASSLGYDGGTGNYEQYF. In nucleotides, the CDR3 is TGTGCAAGCAGCTTAGGATATGACGGGGGGACAGGCAACTACGAGCAGTACTTC.

Remarks on this clonotype: One junction end does not reproduce the germline sequence, and a read error may be involved. The chain couples TRBV5-4 to TRBJ2-1, with D perhaps being TRBD1 or TRBD2 (5 bases each). Germline assignment: CDR1 SGHNT and CDR2 YYREEE (reference sequence). The CDR3 totals 14 residues. The CDR3 DNA follows: TGTGCCATCAGCGTGAGGGGCCCCGACAATGAGCAGTTCTTC. It specifies CAISVRGPDNEQFF.